This T cell receptor (beta chain) was obtained from a study of blood T cell repertoires in COVID-19. About the study: From the United States, Italy and Spain came samples of acute and convalescent COVID-19. T cells, B-cell-depleted T cells, or PBMCs supplied cDNA or gDNA.

As processed by the authors: The assay estimated nucleated cells by amplifying reference gene primers. Generated by immunoSEQ multiplex PCR, the TCRdb table keeps only in-frame clones and is missing some. For V, J and clone size, that table is used; D and trimming come from the DNA. Here the sample spans some 230,000 clones, around 82% being singletons. Sequencing was done on a sample of peripheral blood. This clonotype was sampled from a woman between 25 and 40 years old who had recovered from COVID-19.

The CDR3: CASRKGAGYNEQFF. The DNA for the CDR3 is TGTGCCAGCAGGAAGGGGGCAGGTTACAATGAGCAGTTCTTC. The chain links TRBV11-2 to TRBJ2-1; 7 bases line up with TRBD1. This CDR3 contains 14 residues. Germline-derived CDR1 and CDR2 are SGHAT and FQNNGV. V dropped 6 bases and J dropped 4; count of bases not matched to a gene: 6.